This T cell receptor beta chain was sequenced in a study of T cells after yellow fever vaccination. Study summary: The SMART-Seq v4 Ultra Low Input method served to prepare the low-cell-number fractions. Regarding the study as a whole: CD4 and CD8 compartments shared a small share of clonotypes. Compared with primary, the secondary response was weaker and peaked at day 5, not 15.

In this sample, this clonotype turned up many times. Antigen: not known. The V gene lost 4 bases and the J gene lost 5 bases, with 6 bases spanning the gap. This CDR3 spans 12 amino acids. Looked up from germline, CDR1 is SGHDT and CDR2 is YYEEEE. Template switching by 5'RACE produced TCR cDNA, adding a universal primer site and UMIs. TCRdb re-called the 5' RACE reads through MiXCR, storing one row per CDR3 protein. Counted here are fewer than 400,000 distinct CDR3 sequences, about 6.2% occurring once; the ten biggest clones make up approximately 16%. The V call is TRBV5-6, the J call TRBJ2-2; D is perhaps TRBD2 (5 bases). Sequenced material: PBMCs, taken 5 days after the yellow fever booster vaccination. The receptor was isolated from a man aged 25-45 years who received the YFV17D yellow fever vaccine. The CDR3 coding sequence is TGTGCCAGCAGCACGGGGACCGGGGAGCTGTTTTTT. Translation: CASSTGTGELFF.